This TCR beta chain was identified during a study of T cells in Graves' hyperthyroidism and ophthalmopathy (dated by TCRdb to about 2019). Study-wide context: Peripheral blood was sampled at the time of initial diagnosis, prior to any treatment. In roughly six Graves' hyperthyroidism patients, the study also compared T-cell repertoires from thyroid tissue with T-cell repertoires from blood. Prospective prediction of ophthalmopathy was tested in an independent validation cohort consisting of roughly 19 hyperthyroidism patients and approximately 16 patients who later progressed to ophthalmopathy. The roughly 94 discovery patients were randomly divided into training and test sets at a 7:3 ratio. A discovery cohort of about 96 patients, fewer than 50 with Graves' ophthalmopathy and about 58 with stable Graves' hyperthyroidism, was used to find distinguishing TCR V-J signatures. Following sampling, methimazole starting at 30 mg daily was given to hyperthyroidism patients, and high-dose intravenous methylprednisolone was given to ophthalmopathy patients. According to the paper, TCR Vbeta CDR3 sequencing was carried out on some 140 peripheral blood samples, which came from over 40 ophthalmopathy, 75 to 80 hyperthyroidism and roughly 17 progressor patients. The study at large found these results: No statistical method was used to set the sample size in advance, and investigators knew the group allocation. In validation, the model predicted progression to ophthalmopathy a median of approximately 6.6 months before onset, with about 64% sensitivity and roughly 79% specificity. A model built on a 13 V-J signature distinguished ophthalmopathy from stable hyperthyroidism, reaching around 88% sensitivity and under 84% specificity in cross-validation and 80%/75% in testing. Blood samples also contained most of the expanded thyroid clonotypes (frequency above 0.001), which suggests that blood repertoires may reflect thyroid immune responses.

TCR beta CDR3 regions were amplified from RNA transcripts. The TCR CDR3 was subjected to a first round of RT-PCR using the HTBI primer set and the Qiagen OneStep RT-PCR kit. A second multiplex PCR round built the libraries, followed by size selection and purification. Sequencing of the libraries was done on an Illumina HiSeq2000 using paired-end 100 bp reads. On the authors' methods: Raw data were processed with SOAPnuke, discarding reads with adapters, uncalled bases, mean Phred below 15, or no exact constant-primer or identifier match. High-quality paired reads were merged with COPE v1.2.5, and unique nucleotide sequences were defined as clonotypes. Clonotypes were aligned to IMGT TRBV, TRBD and TRBJ reference segments using MiTCR v1.1. The analysis included only V-J combinations with a frequency above 0.0001, which together covered more than 98% of the repertoires. A TCS score was defined as the ratio between F50 (clonal expansion) and ExV (chaos), using BLOSUM62-based TCRdist between CDR3 peptides within each V-J. Welch's t-statistics and random forest reduced 450 to 600 V-J features to roughly 13, which were used in a naive Bayes classifier (R e1071). Through fastp at Q25 and MiXCR, TCRdb rebuilt clones from the public reads, retaining in-frame beta chains. CDR3 protein sequences are deduplicated, and each keeps its most common genes and DNA. Here the V and J calls rest on TCRdb's processing, not on the authors' analysis. Across this sample there are under 350,000 distinct CDR3 sequences, with 21% seen only once. Around half of the sample lies in the top ten.

Note on this clonotype: No cognate antigen has been identified for it. No qualities accompany the bases; no much larger clone lies one base away.

The CDR3 runs 15 residues from the cysteine to the phenylalanine. Only CDR3 DNA remains: 45 bases, in frame from the first base. CDR1 and CDR2, per the germline V gene (reference sequence), are SEHNR and FQNEAQ. Relative to germline, V is missing 5 bases and J is missing 2 bases, with 8 bases of the junction outside any gene match. Stable Graves' hyperthyroidism was defined as no progression to ophthalmopathy during 18 months of follow-up. Hyperthyroidism patients were newly diagnosed, had a disease duration of under 2 months, and were aged 18 to 65 years. The study excluded patients with uncontrolled infections, other autoimmune diseases, pregnancy or lactation. Diagnoses were based on clinical symptoms, serum thyroxine and TRAb, thyroid ultrasound and orbital computed tomography. PBMCs were isolated from about 9 ml of fresh peripheral blood by Ficoll-Paque density gradient centrifugation. Trizol reagent was used to extract total RNA, and RNA quality was then checked on an Agilent 2100 Bioanalyzer.

The chain was built from TRBV7-9 and TRBJ1-2, and TRBD1 aligns with 7 junction nucleotides. The sequence was obtained from a woman aged 45 to 65 with Graves' hyperthyroidism. What was sequenced was blood. The CDR3 in this case is CASSPSADRNYGYTF. In nucleotides, the sequence is TGTGCCAGCAGCCCGTCCGCGGACAGGAACTATGGCTACACCTTC.